The 27 T cell receptor beta chains given below trace back to one sample, sequenced in a study of T cells in Graves' hyperthyroidism and ophthalmopathy. TCR beta CDR3 sequences were amplified from RNA transcripts. During a first-round RT-PCR of the TCR CDR3, the HTBI primer set was used. TCRdb used MiXCR to reprocess the multiplex PCR reads, holding one entry per CDR3 protein. The sample records around 520,000 distinct CDR3 sequences, under 15% being singletons. The source material was blood. Source of these receptors: a woman aged 18-30 years with Graves' hyperthyroidism.

This clonotype came up many times. This rearrangement joins TRBV12-3 or TRBV12-4 to TRBJ1-3, with a weak D call TRBD1 (6 bases). The V gene lost 5 bases and the J gene lost 4 bases, with 12 bases spanning the gap. There are 14 residues in the CDR3. The CDR3 spells CASSLTGFGNTIYF. The CDR3 DNA sequence: TGTGCCAGCAGTCTAACAGGGTTCGGAAACACCATATATTTT.

There are many counts of this clonotype. The J gene is TRBJ1-5, the V gene TRBV12-3 or TRBV12-4, with D perhaps TRBD1 (6 bases). This CDR3 spans 15 amino acids. V was pared by 7 bases and J by 4 bases, with 17 bases between. CDR3 residues: CASKHGGQWNQPQHF. DNA for the CDR3: TGTGCCAGCAAGCACGGGGGGCAGTGGAATCAGCCCCAGCATTTT.

In this sample, this clonotype turned up many times. The chain uses TRBV24-1 and TRBJ2-3; D uncertain. The germline CDR1 and CDR2 sequences are KGHDR and SFDVKD. CDR3 length equals 14 residues. The V end lost 2 bases, the J end lost 4 bases, and 9 bases lay between the germline ends. For the CDR3, the DNA is TGTGCCACCAGTGATTCTAGATACCCAGATACGCAGTATTTT. Protein sequence: CATSDSRYPDTQYF.

This clonotype was counted at least ten times. The gene calls are TRBV19 and TRBJ2-3, with TRBD2 identical over 13 bases. Germline loops: CDR1 LNHDA, CDR2 SQIVND (reference sequence). With V trimmed by 5 bases and J by 6 bases, 5 bases remained unmatched. The CDR3 consists of 15 residues. CDR3 in amino acids: CASSSTSGRLDTQYF. The CDR3 coding sequence is TGTGCCAGTAGTTCGACTAGCGGGAGGCTGGATACGCAGTATTTT.

Comment on this clonotype: A much larger clonotype is one base distant, so this may be a read error. The chain has TRBV30 and TRBJ2-7; 7 bases are shared with TRBD2. J gave up 6 bases and V 8 bases, and 13 bases lay outside the gene matches. The CDR3 has 13 amino acids. From germline, CDR1 is GTSNPN and CDR2 SVGIG (reference sequence). The CDR3 nucleotides are TGTGCCCGGACTAGAGACTCGAAGGGCGAGCAGTACGTC. It encodes CARTRDSKGEQYV.

The J gene is TRBJ2-3, the V gene TRBV7-2; 8 bases match TRBD2. CDR1 is SGHTA, CDR2 FQGNSA, per germline. The CDR3 is 16 amino acids. The junction had 3 bases not matched to a gene; V was cut back by 0 bases and J by 1 base. Here the CDR3 DNA reads TGTGCCAGCAGCTTAGCCAGGCGGGAGGGCACAGATACGCAGTATTTT. Its protein is CASSLARREGTDTQYF. Full variable domain (missing parts from reference TRBV7-2 and TRBJ2-3): GAGVSQSPSNKVTEKGKDVELRCDPISGHTALYWYRQSLGQGLEFLIYFQGNSAPDKSGLPSDRFSAERTGGSVSTLTIQRTQQEDSAVYLCASSLARREGTDTQYFGPGTRLTVL.

The V gene is TRBV7-2, the J gene TRBJ2-5; D may be TRBD1 (6 bases). The CDR3 consists of 13 residues. V lost 4 bases and J lost 4, with 10 bases in between. Germline values: CDR1 SGHTA, CDR2 FQGNSA. CDR3: CASSSGVRETQYF. The DNA for the CDR3 is TGTGCCAGCAGCTCAGGGGTCCGAGAGACCCAGTACTTC.

This clonotype has ten or more counts. The V and J genes are TRBV10-3 and TRBJ2-7, with D unclear. The ends were cut back, 3 bases at V and 3 bases at J, with 9 bases in the middle. CDR1 is ENHRY, CDR2 SYGVKD, per germline. The CDR3 is 13 residues long. CDR3 amino acids: CAISDGTDYEQYF. DNA for the CDR3: TGTGCCATCAGTGACGGCACGGACTACGAGCAGTACTTC.

This clonotype was recorded at least ten times. The chain has TRBV2 and TRBJ2-4; D is possibly TRBD2 (6 bases). Germline V gene lookup returns CDR1 SNHLY and CDR2 FYNNEI. V was pared by 7 bases and J by 1 base, with 20 bases between. The CDR3 has 17 residues. The chain's CDR3 is CASTRDSTHGAKNIQYF. CDR3 sequence (DNA): TGTGCCAGCACCCGGGACTCCACCCATGGGGCCAAAAACATTCAGTACTTC.

This clonotype was counted many times. This chain uses TRBV12-3 or TRBV12-4 with TRBJ1-1; the match to TRBD1 covers 8 bases. With V trimmed by 4 bases and J by 4 bases, 8 bases remained unmatched. The CDR3 is 15 residues long. Written as DNA, the CDR3 is TGTGCCAGCAGTTCCCCGGACAGGGCGGGCACTGAAGCTTTCTTT. It specifies CASSSPDRAGTEAFF.

This clonotype was picked up a small number of times. The rearrangement uses TRBV29-1 and TRBJ1-1; no firm D call. Germline values: CDR1 SQVTM, CDR2 ANQGSEA. V dropped 5 bases and J dropped 0 bases, with 7 bases sitting between them. CDR3 length: 12 residues. The CDR3, as DNA: TGCAGCGTTTCTGTCGTGAACACTGAAGCTTTCTTT. Amino acids: CSVSVVNTEAFF.

The rearrangement uses TRBV7-8 and TRBJ2-3, with 10 bases matching TRBD2. Germline values: CDR1 SGHVS, CDR2 FQNEAQ. This CDR3 contains 16 residues. The J segment lost 0 bases and the V segment lost 5 bases, leaving 5 bases of the junction unmatched. As DNA, the CDR3 is TGTGCCAGCAGCGACCAGGGACTAGCGAGCACAGATACGCAGTATTTT. It codes for CASSDQGLASTDTQYF.

The CDR3 nucleotides are TGTGCCAGCAGCTTAGAGGGACAGGGGGCGGCCTACTCCTATAATTCACCCCTCCACTTT. Protein product: CASSLEGQGAAYSYNSPLHF. The rearrangement joins TRBV7-9 to TRBJ1-6; 12 nucleotides agree with TRBD1. The germline CDR1 and CDR2 sequences are SEHNR and FQNEAQ (reference sequence). The CDR3 is 20 residues long. The junction had 7 bases not matched to a gene; V was cut back by 1 base and J by 0 bases.

This clonotype was counted between two and nine times. V and J are TRBV6-1 and TRBJ1-1; TRBD1 might be the D (6 bases). CDR3 length: 12 residues. Germline CDR1 reads MNHNS; CDR2 reads SASEGT. V lost 6 bases to trimming and J lost 13 bases, with 18 bases between them. CDR3 residues: CASRRTATEVFF. CDR3 DNA: TGTGCCAGCAGAAGGACAGCCACTGAGGTTTTCTTT.

The chain links TRBV7-3 to TRBJ2-7, with D tentatively TRBD1 (5 bases). The CDR3 is 13 residues long. Trimming took off 0 bases at V and 7 bases at J, with 10 bases between the two ends. CDR1 is SGHTA and CDR2 is FQGTGA in the germline V gene. Written as DNA, the CDR3 is TGTGCCAGCAGCTTAACTGGGGCTGGGGAGCAGTACTTC. As protein: CASSLTGAGEQYF.

DNA for the CDR3: TGTGCCAGCAGTTCCCACTCGGGCACATACGAGCAGTACTTC. Its protein is CASSSHSGTYEQYF. The rearrangement links TRBV6-1 to TRBJ2-7, with D unresolved. The germline gives CDR1 MNHNS, CDR2 SASEGT. Between the trimmed V and J ends, which lost 5 bases and 4 bases, there was a span of 15 bases. This CDR3 spans 14 amino acids.

Ten or more counts support this clonotype. The gene calls are TRBV30 and TRBJ1-4; a weak D match, TRBD1 (5 bases). The CDR3 has 15 amino acids. V was clipped by 0 bases and J by 7 bases, with 15 bases between them. Germline V CDR1 and CDR2: GTSNPN, SVGIG (reference sequence). The CDR3 loop is CAWSVGPISSEKLFF. The CDR3 bases are TGTGCCTGGAGTGTGGGGCCCATATCCAGTGAAAAACTGTTTTTT.

This clonotype was recorded at least ten times. The chain links TRBV6-2 or TRBV6-3 to TRBJ1-1; the D gene is possibly TRBD1 (5 bases). The V end lost 7 bases, the J end lost 6 bases, and 21 bases lay between the germline ends. Germline CDR1 reads MNHEY; CDR2 reads SVGEGT. The CDR3 runs 15 residues. The CDR3 nucleotides are TGTGCCAGCACCCCAGGGTACGGGCTCGTCGCTGAAGCTTTCTTT. It encodes CASTPGYGLVAEAFF.

J is TRBJ2-1 and V is TRBV5-5; the match to TRBD2 covers 7 bases. Germline-derived CDR1 and CDR2 are SGHKS and YYEKEE (reference sequence). The CDR3 totals 15 residues. V was pared by 3 bases and J by 7 bases, with 10 bases of the junction left unmatched. The CDR3 nucleotides are TGTGCCAGCAGCTCACCGGGACTACTTGAGAATGAGCAGTTCTTC. This translates into CASSSPGLLENEQFF.

This clonotype was seen many times. The chain carries TRBV10-3 and TRBJ2-7; 12 bases fit TRBD2. V gave up 10 bases and J gave up 6 bases; unmatched junction bases: 19. Germline CDR1 reads ENHRY; CDR2 reads SYGVKD. This CDR3 is built from 17 residues. In nucleotides, the CDR3 is TGTGCCAACTCCGGGACAGGGAGACTAGCGGGAGTCTCCGAGCAGTACTTC. Its protein product is CANSGTGRLAGVSEQYF.

This clonotype was seen ten or more times. The chain links TRBV29-1 to TRBJ1-5; 8 bases fit TRBD1. Germline V lookup: CDR1 SQVTM, CDR2 ANQGSEA. CDR3 length: 14 residues. V shed 4 bases, J shed 1 base, and the junction held 3 bases outside the gene matches. The DNA for the CDR3 is TGCAGCGTTGCAACAGGGGGGAGCAATCAGCCCCAGCATTTT. Amino acids: CSVATGGSNQPQHF.

As for this clonotype: The germline gene is not matched at one end of the junction; a read error may be the cause. CDR3 loop: CAGSLAQGGGSEQFF. The CDR3 region has the DNA TGCGCCGGCAGCTTGGCCCAAGGAGGGGGTTCTGAGCAGTTCTTC. The V call is TRBV5-1, the J call TRBJ2-1; D is tentatively TRBD1 or TRBD2 (6 bases each). CDR1 and CDR2 from the germline V gene are SGHRS and YFSETQ. This CDR3 has 15 amino acids.

This clonotype has a count of ten or more. The V gene is TRBV10-1, the J gene TRBJ2-5; D possibly matches TRBD1 or TRBD2 (6 bases each). V lost 4 bases and J lost 5, with 17 bases in between. This CDR3 region has 15 residues. The germline V gene has CDR1 WNHNN and CDR2 SYGVQD (reference sequence). CDR3 nucleotides: TGCGCCAGCAGTGCGGGGGCAGGCGACGAGGAGACCCAGTACTTC. Translated, it gives CASSAGAGDEETQYF.

This clonotype was recorded at least ten times. The chain joins TRBV6-1 to TRBJ2-3; 9 bases match TRBD2. The germline CDR1 and CDR2 sequences are MNHNS and SASEGT. Unmatched junction bases numbered 7, after V lost 5 bases and J lost 1 base. The CDR3 consists of 16 residues. CDR3 sequence: CASSLAGGPRTDTQYF. The CDR3 nucleotides are TGTGCCAGCAGTCTCGCGGGAGGGCCTCGCACAGATACGCAGTATTTT.

This clonotype was recorded many times. J is TRBJ1-5 and V is TRBV2, with D possibly matching TRBD1 (5 bases). This CDR3 is built from 17 residues. Deletions cut 6 bases from V and 4 bases from J, with 22 bases between. CDR1 and CDR2 (germline): SNHLY, FYNNEI. The CDR3 spells CASRPRGDPGFNQPQHF. The CDR3 DNA is TGTGCCAGCAGGCCGCGCGGGGACCCAGGGTTTAATCAGCCCCAGCATTTT.

This clonotype has ten or more counts. V is TRBV6-2 or TRBV6-3 and J is TRBJ2-2; D is undetermined. The CDR3 is made up of 17 amino acids. Germline V gene data show CDR1 as MNHEY and CDR2 as SVGEGT. The V and J ends lost 4 bases and 0 bases respectively, with 15 bases between them. CDR3 DNA: TGTGCCAGCAGTTTGTACAGACTGAGCGCGAACACCGGGGAGCTGTTTTTT. Amino acid sequence: CASSLYRLSANTGELFF.

This sequence joins TRBV12-3 or TRBV12-4 and TRBJ2-5; D possibly corresponds to TRBD1 (5 bases). This CDR3 is built from 14 residues. Trimming pared 5 bases from V and 6 bases from J, leaving 16 bases between. CDR3 nucleotide sequence: TGTGCCAGCAGTGCTGGGCAGGGCCGGAAGACCCAGTACTTC. This codes for CASSAGQGRKTQYF.